A selection of T cell receptor beta chains follows, all from one sample in a study of glioma-infiltrating T cells after dendritic cell vaccination. Method: immunoSEQ multiplex PCR; TCRdb's copy keeps in-frame clones and lacks some. This sample has more than 100,000 clones, with more than 80% found just once. The starting material was blood, obtained before dendritic cell vaccination. Receptors were obtained from a human donor with glioblastoma. The CDR3 runs from the conserved cysteine through the conserved F or W. The D gene is left open where the match is weak. Expanded clones get a size class; other rows say once, few or many, or leave the size out.

.,TRBJ2-3,.,TRBV20-1,11,TGCAGTCGACTAGTAACAGATACGCAGTATTTT,CSRLVTDTQYF
few,TRBJ2-7,.,TRBV5-1,13,TGCGCCAGCAGCGGCGGTCTCTTGTACGAGCAGTACTTC,CASSGGLLYEQYF
.,TRBJ1-5,TRBD1,TRBV7-8,14,TGTGCCAGCAGCAAGACAGGGACGGGTCAGCCCCAGCATTTT,CASSKTGTGQPQHF
.,TRBJ2-7,.,TRBV5-1,15,TGCGCCAGCAGCTTGGTCGACTCTACCCCCTACGAGCAGTACTTC,CASSLVDSTPYEQYF
.,TRBJ1-1,.,TRBV9,14,TGTGCCAGCAGCGTAGTTCCCGGGGGGCCTGAAGCTTTCTTT,CASSVVPGGPEAFF
.,TRBJ2-1,TRBD2,TRBV5-1,15,TGCGCCAGCAGCTCGAGGGCGGGGGGGCCAGGTGAGCAGTTCTTC,CASSSRAGGPGEQFF
.,TRBJ1-2,.,TRBV20-1,11,TGCAGTGCTCAGGACAGCTATGGCTACACCTTC,CSAQDSYGYTF
.,TRBJ1-5,.,TRBV9,15,TGTGCCAGCAGCGTAGAGGGGCGGAGCAATCAGCCCCAGCATTTT,CASSVEGRSNQPQHF
.,TRBJ2-3,TRBD2,TRBV28,17,TGTGCCAGCATAGGTAGCGGGGGGGTAACTAGCACAGATACGCAGTATTTT,CASIGSGGVTSTDTQYF
.,TRBJ2-2,TRBD2,TRBV5-5,16,TGTGCCAGCACCCAACAGCCCCGGGGGGACACCGGGGAGCTGTTTTTT,CASTQQPRGDTGELFF
few,TRBJ2-5,TRBD2,TRBV5-4,16,TGTGCCAGCAGCTTGCCCAGCGGGGGGGGAAAGGAGACCCAGTACTTC,CASSLPSGGGKETQYF
.,TRBJ2-7,TRBD2,TRBV5-1,16,TGCGCCAGCAGCTTGGCTCTAGCGGGGGCCCACTACGAGCAGTACTTC,CASSLALAGAHYEQYF
.,TRBJ2-3,TRBD2,TRBV4-2,14,TGTGCCAGCAGCCGCGGGACTAGCGCAGATACGCAGTATTTT,CASSRGTSADTQYF
.,TRBJ2-7,TRBD2,TRBV5-8,17,TGTGCCAGCAGCTTGTGGGGAAGCGGGGGCCTTACAATCGAGCAGTACTTC,CASSLWGSGGLTIEQYF
.,TRBJ2-4,TRBD1,TRBV19,16,TGTGCCAGTAGTCCGTTACAGGGGGCTGGGGAGAACATTCAGTACTTC,CASSPLQGAGENIQYF
.,TRBJ1-3,TRBD1,TRBV5-1,14,TGCGCCAGCACGGACAGGGGGTTTGGAAACACCATATATTTT,CASTDRGFGNTIYF
.,TRBJ2-7,.,TRBV11-2,15,TGTGCCAGCAGCTTAGAGGCAGGAAACACCTACGAGCAGTACTTC,CASSLEAGNTYEQYF
.,TRBJ1-1,.,TRBV7-9,13,TGTGCCAGCAGCCCGGGTGTGGTTCCGGAAATTTTCTTT,CASSPGVVPEIFF
.,TRBJ1-4,TRBD1,TRBV5-1,15,TGCGCCAGCAGCCCTGCCGGGACAGGGAATGAAAAACTGTTTTTT,CASSPAGTGNEKLFF
.,TRBJ2-3,TRBD2,TRBV7-9,14,TGTGCCAGCGGGACTAGGGCTGGCACAGATACGCAGTATTTT,CASGTRAGTDTQYF
few,TRBJ1-5,.,TRBV2,15,TGTGCCAGCAGTGAAGCGCAGGTCTTTAATCAGCCCCAGCATTTT,CASSEAQVFNQPQHF
.,TRBJ2-3,TRBD2,TRBV19,18,TGTGCCAGTAGTCGGTCACCGGGACTAGCGGGGCGGGGAGATACGCAGTATTTT,CASSRSPGLAGRGDTQYF
.,TRBJ1-2,TRBD1,TRBV7-8,16,TGTGCCAGCAGCTTACAGTTATCAGGGGGAAACTATGGCTACACCTTC,CASSLQLSGGNYGYTF
many,TRBJ1-1,.,TRBV19,12,TGTGCCAGCGCGTCGATGATCCCTGAAGCTTTCTTT,CASASMIPEAFF
once,TRBJ1-1,.,TRBV2,12,TGTGCCAGCAGTCTGAACAGGGATGGAGCTTTCTTT,CASSLNRDGAFF
.,TRBJ2-7,.,TRBV10-2,13,TGCGCCAGCAGGAGGGGAGGCAATACGGGGGAGTACTTC,CASRRGGNTGEYF
.,TRBJ2-7,TRBD1,TRBV27,13,TGTGCCAGCGTGGGACAGGACTCCTACGAGCAGTACTTC,CASVGQDSYEQYF
.,TRBJ1-1,.,TRBV7-8,14,TGTGCCAGCAGCTTAGGTCGGGGTCGAGCTGAAGCTTTCTTT,CASSLGRGRAEAFF
.,TRBJ1-2,.,TRBV6-5,12,TGTGCCAGCAGTTGGGGAGGGGCTGAGTACACCTTC,CASSWGGAEYTF
.,TRBJ2-7,TRBD2,TRBV11-2,18,TGTGCCAGCAGCCCTATTAAACGGACTAGCGGGCGAGCCTACGAGCAGTACTTC,CASSPIKRTSGRAYEQYF
.,TRBJ2-3,.,TRBV4-3,14,TGCGCCAGCAGCCAAGATAGTAGCACAGATACGCAGTATTTT,CASSQDSSTDTQYF
many,TRBJ1-1,TRBD1,TRBV5-1,14,TGCGCCAGCAGCTTTACAGGGGGCGGAGGTGAAGCTTTCTTT,CASSFTGGGGEAFF
.,TRBJ2-7,TRBD1,TRBV15,14,TGTGCCACCAGCAGAGATTTGACAGGGGACGAGCAGTACTTC,CATSRDLTGDEQYF
.,TRBJ2-3,.,TRBV7-8,16,TGTGCCAGCAGCACTTCCCGGGTCCGGGGAGTAGATACGCAGTATTTT,CASSTSRVRGVDTQYF
.,TRBJ1-2,TRBD1,TRBV6-6,14,TGTGCCAGCACCCCAGGGGGCGCTTCACGGGGCTACACCTTC,CASTPGGASRGYTF
.,TRBJ2-2,.,TRBV18,12,TGTGCCAGCTCACATAAAACCGGGGAGCTGTTTTTT,CASSHKTGELFF
once,TRBJ1-2,.,TRBV5-6,15,TGTGCCAGCAGCTTGGTTCTAGGGGCCCCTTATGGCTACACCTTC,CASSLVLGAPYGYTF